The 2 T cell receptor beta chains reported below all come from one sample, sequenced in a study of blood T cell repertoires in COVID-19. The assay was immunoSEQ multiplex PCR, and TCRdb's table has in-frame clones only and misses some. Of 30,000 to 40,000 clones listed, roughly 85% are singletons. Sequencing was performed on peripheral blood. The receptor source for this set is a man aged 60 to 75 with active or convalescent COVID-19.

This rearrangement joins TRBV6-6 to TRBJ2-3; 8 bases line up with TRBD1. V lost 7 bases to trimming and J lost 2 bases; unmatched junction nucleotides: 5. Germline V gives CDR1 MNHNY, CDR2 SVGAGI (reference sequence). This CDR3 has 14 residues. CDR3 nucleotide sequence: TGTGCCAGCAACTTGGACAGGGTCACAGATACGCAGTATTTT. The encoded protein is CASNLDRVTDTQYF.

The CDR3 region has the DNA TGTGCCAGCAGCTTAGTAGGGGGCGGTGAAGCTTTCTTT. The encoded protein is CASSLVGGGEAFF. This sequence joins TRBV11-2 and TRBJ1-1; 7 nucleotides line up with TRBD1. CDR1 is SGHAT and CDR2 is FQNNGV in the germline V gene. CDR3 length: 13 residues. The ends lost 1 base at V and 7 bases at J; junction bases unmatched: 3.